This T cell receptor beta chain appears in the sequencing data of a study of T cell responses to AZD1222 COVID-19 vaccine. Study-level points and caveats: Baseline testing showed seropositivity in only six AZD1222 recipients. Without day 14 samples, only post-peak T cell repertoires were studied.

CDR1 is MNHEY, CDR2 SMNVEV, per germline (reference sequence). This CDR3 has 12 amino acids. V lost 5 bases and J lost 6, with 7 bases in between. Samples with a second dose at about 4 or about 12 weeks were pooled together. Data came from immunoSEQ multiplex PCR; TCRdb stores just in-frame clones and leaves some out. Among 110,000 or so clones, just over 85% were seen once, and the ten largest hold 15% to 20%. Regarding this clone: What it binds is not known.

The chain links TRBV27 to TRBJ2-2; D gene ambiguous. Sequencing was performed on peripheral blood, taken 28 days after the second AZD1222 dose. This TCR was recovered from an adult who received the AZD1222 COVID-19 vaccine. The CDR3 DNA is TGTGCCAGCAGTACCCGTGCCGGGGAGCTGTTTTTT. As protein: CASSTRAGELFF.